This T cell receptor (beta chain) was documented in a study of T cells expressing NK-cell markers. Study summary: In sorted CD3+CD56+NKG2C+, CD3+CD56+NKG2C- and CD3+CD56-NKG2C+ T cells, TCR beta repertoires were obtained. Among the eight sequenced donors, seven tested HCMV-seropositive and one tested seronegative.

With regard to this clonotype: Its antigen is not identified.

Study-level results: The share of CD8+ T cells held by dominant NKG2C+ clonotypes was about 1.0-8% in roughly 6 donors.

Germline CDR1 is MNHEY and CDR2 is SMNVEV (reference sequence). The CDR3 runs 13 residues. cDNA encoding TCR beta was synthesized via 5'RACE template switching incorporating UMIs. Each CDR3 protein gets one entry in TCRdb, which reprocessed the 5' RACE reads and gives no DNA. The sample table sets out some 280,000 distinct CDR3 sequences. V and J are TRBV27 and TRBJ2-3; TCRdb's assignment of TRBD2 cannot be checked, as there is no DNA. The TCR originated in a man aged 18 to 29 in good health. The specimen was blood T cells: a sorted CD56 or NKG2C T cell subset, CD4+ or CD8+ T cells, or bulk PBMC T cells (not recorded which). CDR3 in amino acids: CASNGRESDTQYF.